The source of this TCR beta chain is a study of beta chain features in type 1 diabetes. Deletions cut 0 bases from V and 0 bases from J, with 11 bases between. The CDR3 runs to 16 residues. In germline, CDR1 is SGHRS, CDR2 YFSETQ. Comments on this clone: The antigen remains undetermined.

Study-wide findings and caveats: A greater similarity of naive, central memory and Treg TCRB repertoires was seen among patients than among healthy donors. PCR might preferentially amplify shorter templates, equally in patients and controls.

It was one heparinised blood draw, averaging about 116 mL, that each donor gave. Markers CD45RO/CCR7/CD25/CD127/CD95/CD27 served to sort CD4+ naive, central memory, regulatory and stem cell-like memory cells. Sequencing targeted expressed TCRB transcripts, as all isolated RNA had been reverse transcribed. The method was immunoSEQ multiplex PCR; TCRdb's version includes in-frame clones alone and lacks a portion of them. The repertoire holds about 900,000 clones, about a sixth seen once, with 0.02% to 0.03% in the top ten. This clonotype was obtained from a woman between 18 and 29 years old in good health. The sequenced sample consisted of naive CD4+ T cells from blood. The chain couples TRBV5-1 to TRBJ2-3; D remains unclear. This CDR3 reads CASSLDSGSSTDTQYF. CDR3 nucleotide sequence: TGCGCCAGCAGCTTGGATTCTGGCAGTAGCACAGATACGCAGTATTTT.